A single sample gave rise to the 5 T cell receptor beta chains below, sequenced in a study of shared clonotypes between healthy human individuals. Sequenced by immunoSEQ multiplex PCR; TCRdb stores in-frame clones only, minus some. The data show hundreds of thousands of clones, about 95% seen once. Positive CCR7 selection of CD45RO-negative cells yielded the naive CD8 cells, and terminally differentiated effector memory CD45RA+ cells were excluded. Sequenced: naive CD8+ T cells sorted from blood. The receptors originated from a woman aged 30 to 39 in good health.

Points on this clone: The same CDR3 can be traced to other DNA sequences in this sample. This rearrangement joins TRBV5-6 to TRBJ1-1; D gene unclear. CDR3 size: 12 residues. The germline V gene has CDR1 SGHDT and CDR2 YYEEEE. Trimming left V 4 bases short and J 1 base short, with 5 bases between. CDR3 amino acids: CASSLANTEAFF. CDR3 DNA sequence: TGTGCCAGCAGCCTCGCGAACACTGAAGCTTTCTTT. Full variable domain (remainder filled in from reference TRBV5-6 and TRBJ1-1): DAGVTQSPTHLIKTRGQQVTLRCSPKSGHDTVSWYQQALGQGPQFIFQYYEEEERQRGNFPDRFSGHQFPNYSSELNVNALLLGDSALYLCASSLANTEAFFGQGTRLTVV.

The genes are TRBV27 and TRBJ2-1, with 9 bases lining up with TRBD2. There are 14 residues in the CDR3. The trim removed 2 bases at V and 8 bases at J, leaving 4 bases unmatched. Germline loops: CDR1 MNHEY, CDR2 SMNVEV (reference sequence). CDR3 in DNA: TGTGCCAGCAGTTTAGGGACTAGCAGCGATGAGCAGTTCTTC. It encodes CASSLGTSSDEQFF.

The chain has TRBV27 and TRBJ2-2; D is undetermined. Trimming left V 5 bases short and J 7 bases short, with 8 bases between. Germline V lookup: CDR1 MNHEY, CDR2 SMNVEV (reference sequence). The CDR3 length is 12 residues. This CDR3 is CASSPGGGELFF. CDR3 DNA: TGTGCCAGCAGTCCCGGCGGCGGGGAGCTGTTTTTT.

The V and J genes are TRBV4-2 and TRBJ2-7, with D perhaps given as TRBD1 or TRBD2 (5 bases each). Germline V gene sequence: CDR1 LGHNA, CDR2 YNFKEQ. This CDR3 region has 16 residues. Trimming removed 1 base at V and 0 bases at J, with 13 bases between. CDR3 amino acids: CASSQAGQDRSYEQYF. CDR3 in DNA: TGTGCCAGCAGCCAAGCGGGGCAGGACCGCTCCTACGAGCAGTACTTC.

This chain joins TRBV11-2 and TRBJ1-1; 7 bases match TRBD1. This CDR3 comprises 15 residues. Germline CDR1 and CDR2: SGHAT and FQNNGV. Trimming at V came to 2 bases and at J to 7 bases, leaving 10 bases not matched to a gene. This CDR3 reads CASSLSQGGWIEAFF. CDR3 in DNA: TGTGCCAGCAGCTTAAGTCAGGGGGGCTGGATTGAAGCTTTCTTT.